A single sample is the source of the 32 T cell receptor beta chains below, sequenced in a study of metastatic and nonmetastatic thyroid tumors. TCRdb redid the clone calls on the PCR reads using MiXCR. Of under 15,000 clones listed, roughly 20% are singletons. Patients had received no treatment of any kind before thyroid surgery. The sample was adjacent normal tissue. The receptors were sampled from a female donor with papillary thyroid cancer or a benign thyroid nodule (not recorded which). Some clones in this sample may be carry-over from other donors' samples.

As for this clone: This may arise from a read error, as a much more abundant clone is one base away. The chain employs TRBV3-1 and TRBJ2-1, with TRBD1 identical over 7 bases. This CDR3 contains 12 residues. The germline CDR1 and CDR2 sequences are LGHDT and YNNKEL (reference sequence). The ends lost 7 bases at V and 5 bases at J; junction bases unmatched: 2. CDR3 protein: CASIDRDNEQFF. The CDR3 bases are TGTGCCAGCATCGACAGGGACAATGAGCAGTTCTTC.

A word on this clone: The junction does not match germline at one end; this may be a read error. This sequence joins TRBV4-3 and TRBJ2-1; D is unresolved. This CDR3 is 14 amino acids long. CDR1 LGHNA and CDR2 YSLEER come from the germline V gene. The CDR3 coding sequence is TGCGCCAGTAGCCCGGCGCGGACGGTCAATGAGCAGTTCTTC. Protein product: CASSPARTVNEQFF.

This clone was counted between two and nine times. The V and J genes are TRBV28 and TRBJ2-3; 9 bases match TRBD2. V trimming: 6 bases; J trimming: 0 bases; junction bases outside the gene matches: 7. Germline V gives CDR1 MDHEN, CDR2 SYDVKM. CDR3 length equals 16 residues. The CDR3 DNA reads as TGTGCCAGCAGGGACGTAGCGGGAGCTAGCACAGATACGCAGTATTTT. Translated: CASRDVAGASTDTQYF.

The chain is built from TRBV9 and TRBJ2-1; TRBD2 agrees at 10 bases. V trimming: 0 bases; J trimming: 13 bases; junction bases outside the gene matches: 4. Germline V gives CDR1 SGDLS, CDR2 YYNGEE. This CDR3 region has 13 residues. CDR3 in amino acids: CASSVASSGRQFF. CDR3 in DNA: TGTGCCAGCAGCGTAGCGTCTAGCGGGAGACAGTTCTTC.

There are many counts of this clone. The rearrangement links TRBV7-2 to TRBJ2-1; D is unresolved. This CDR3 comprises 15 residues. The ends were cut back, 8 bases at V and 3 bases at J, with 17 bases in the middle. CDR1 SGHTA and CDR2 FQGNSA come from the germline V gene. CDR3: CASVPGQRIYNEQFF. The DNA for the CDR3 is TGTGCCAGCGTCCCCGGGCAGCGTATCTACAATGAGCAGTTCTTC.

As for this clone: Being one base from a much bigger clone, this may be a read error. The chain employs TRBV11-1 and TRBJ2-3, with D unresolved. The CDR3 consists of 15 residues. Germline V CDR1 and CDR2: SGHAT, FQDESV (reference sequence). V lost 5 bases to trimming and J lost 3 bases, with 15 bases between them. For the CDR3, the DNA is TGTGCCAGCAGCCTAGATAGGTGGCAGACAGATACGCAGTATTTT. It yields the protein CASSLDRWQTDTQYF.

The V and J genes are TRBV27 and TRBJ2-1, with 9 bases identical to TRBD1. In germline, CDR1 is MNHEY, CDR2 SMNVEV (reference sequence). The CDR3 covers 15 residues. J gave up 4 bases and V 6 bases, and 7 bases lay outside the gene matches. In DNA form, the CDR3 reads TGTGCCAGCAGCTCTCCGGGACAGGGATACAATGAGCAGTTCTTC. This encodes CASSSPGQGYNEQFF.

This clone was seen a few times. CDR3 residues: CASSFEGRHTEAFF. The CDR3 DNA follows: TGTGCCAGCAGTTTTGAGGGGCGTCACACTGAAGCTTTCTTT. The J gene is TRBJ1-1, the V gene TRBV28; D may be TRBD1 (5 bases). This CDR3 spans 14 amino acids. V was trimmed by 3 bases and J by 3 bases, leaving 11 bases between them. CDR1 is MDHEN and CDR2 is SYDVKM in the germline V gene. The whole variable domain, filled in from reference TRBV28 and TRBJ1-1, reads DVKVTQSSRYLVKRTGEKVFLECVQDMDHENMFWYRQDPGLGLRLIYFSYDVKMKEKGDIPEGYSVSREKKERFSLILESASTNQTSMYLCASSFEGRHTEAFFGQGTRLTVV.

Within the sample, this clone is medium-sized (0.01 to 0.1%). This sequence joins TRBV6-5 and TRBJ1-2; 7 nucleotides align to TRBD1. There are 15 residues in the CDR3. The ends lost 0 bases at V and 6 bases at J; junction bases unmatched: 7. CDR1 MNHEY and CDR2 SVGAGI come from the germline V gene. CDR3 sequence: CASSYSWGRGNGYTF. The CDR3 bases are TGTGCCAGCAGTTACTCGTGGGGCAGGGGGAATGGCTACACCTTC.

By sample fraction, this clone is medium-sized. The V gene is TRBV12-3 or TRBV12-4, the J gene TRBJ2-7; 8 positions match TRBD1. This CDR3 is built from 14 residues. V lost 6 bases to trimming and J lost 3 bases; unmatched junction nucleotides: 7. CDR3 region: CASRLSTGGYEQYF. The CDR3, as DNA: TGTGCCAGCAGGCTATCCACAGGGGGCTACGAGCAGTACTTC.

This clone is judged medium-sized (0.01 to 0.1%). This chain joins TRBV7-8 and TRBJ2-7; D is possibly TRBD1 (5 bases). The CDR3 is made up of 14 amino acids. Germline values: CDR1 SGHVS, CDR2 FQNEAQ. The V and J ends lost 4 bases and 0 bases respectively, with 10 bases between them. The CDR3 region is CASSYTGGSYEQYF. CDR3 DNA: TGTGCCAGCAGCTATACAGGTGGCTCCTACGAGCAGTACTTC.

This clone was observed at least ten times. V gene TRBV7-9 combines with J gene TRBJ2-2; D unresolved. This CDR3 has 13 residues. In germline, CDR1 is SEHNR, CDR2 FQNEAQ (reference sequence). CDR3 protein: CAWSSRHTGELFF. The CDR3 DNA is TGTGCTTGGTCTTCGCGCCACACCGGGGAGCTGTTTTTT.

By proportion, this clone is medium-sized (0.01 to 0.1%). V gene TRBV6-1 combines with J gene TRBJ1-2, with D unresolved. Trimming removed 4 bases at V and 3 bases at J, with 9 bases between. CDR3 length: 13 residues. CDR1 and CDR2 from the germline V gene are MNHNS and SASEGT. The CDR3 DNA reads TGTGCCAGCAGTGTTACATCGCACTATGGCTACACCTTC. Translation: CASSVTSHYGYTF.

The chain is built from TRBV15 and TRBJ1-5; D remains unclear. Trimming cost V 0 bases and J 1 base, with 7 bases left between them. CDR3 length: 15 amino acids. Germline CDR1 is LNHNV and CDR2 is YYDKDF (reference sequence). CDR3 bases: TGTGCCACCAGCAGAGATCAAGGGAGCAATCAGCCCCAGCATTTT. This codes for CATSRDQGSNQPQHF.

In this sample, this clone turned up a few times. The rearrangement joins TRBV12-3 or TRBV12-4 to TRBJ2-7; 8 positions match TRBD2. V shed 8 bases, J shed 2 bases, and the junction held 2 bases outside the gene matches. The CDR3 has 12 amino acids. CDR3 sequence reads: CASGTSAYEQYF. Here the CDR3 DNA reads TGTGCCAGCGGGACTAGTGCCTACGAGCAGTACTTC.

Notes on this clone: This clone may be a read error of a much larger clone one base away. The rearrangement links TRBV4-1 to TRBJ1-4, with D possibly being TRBD1 (5 bases). The germline V and J ends were trimmed by 7 bases and 5 bases, with 20 bases remaining between them. In germline, CDR1 is MGHRA, CDR2 YSYEKL. This CDR3 has 16 amino acids. The CDR3: CASIRPWGDENEKLFF. The CDR3 bases are TGCGCCAGCATCCGACCCTGGGGGGACGAGAATGAAAAACTGTTTTTT.

By proportion, this clone is medium-sized. The chain carries TRBV20-1 and TRBJ1-5; D is undetermined. This CDR3 region has 14 residues. Germline loops: CDR1 DFQATT, CDR2 SNEGSKA (reference sequence). V lost 1 base, J lost 5 bases, and 12 bases lay in between. The CDR3 spells CSARGGGQYQPQHF. CDR3 nucleotides: TGCAGTGCTAGAGGAGGAGGGCAGTATCAGCCCCAGCATTTT.

The sample holds a few counts of this clone. The V call is TRBV6-1, the J call TRBJ1-1, with D perhaps TRBD1 (5 bases). The V gene lost 4 bases and the J gene lost 4 bases, with 13 bases spanning the gap. The CDR3 runs to 14 residues. Germline CDR1 reads MNHNS; CDR2 reads SASEGT. The CDR3 protein is CASSVEGTGTEAFF. The CDR3 coding sequence is TGTGCCAGCAGTGTGGAGGGGACTGGCACTGAAGCTTTCTTT.

The genes are TRBV24-1 and TRBJ2-2; D is unresolved. The CDR3 consists of 13 residues. Trimming took 2 bases from V and 4 from J, leaving 4 bases between them. CDR1 KGHDR and CDR2 SFDVKD come from the germline V gene. The CDR3 sequence: CATSDSPTGELFF. As DNA, the CDR3 is TGTGCCACCAGTGATTCCCCCACCGGGGAGCTGTTTTTT.

This clone was observed at least ten times. Other DNA sequences in this specimen translate into the identical CDR3. V and J are TRBV20-1 and TRBJ1-1; D ambiguous. This CDR3 is built from 10 residues. CDR1 DFQATT and CDR2 SNEGSKA come from the germline V gene (reference sequence). The V end lost 6 bases, the J end lost 5 bases, and 7 bases lay between the germline ends. In nucleotides, the CDR3 is TGCAGTGCAATGGTAACTGAAGCTTTCTTT. This translates into CSAMVTEAFF.

This clone counts as medium-sized (0.01 to 0.1%). This sequence joins TRBV6-5 and TRBJ1-1; D ambiguous. The germline CDR1 and CDR2 sequences are MNHEY and SVGAGI. The length of the CDR3 is 14 residues. The V end was cut by 3 bases, the J end by 1 base, with 9 bases between. The CDR3 region has the DNA TGTGCCAGCAGTTATCAGGTTTCGAACACTGAAGCTTTCTTT. Its translation is CASSYQVSNTEAFF.

This clone was counted ten times or more. CDR3 amino acids: CASSPGQGPDSPLHF. The CDR3 region has the DNA TGTGCCAGCAGCCCGGGACAGGGGCCAGATTCACCCCTCCACTTT. The chain combines TRBV4-2 with TRBJ1-6, with TRBD1 identical over 10 bases. This CDR3 is built from 15 residues. The junction had 5 bases not matched to a gene; V was cut back by 4 bases and J by 8 bases. CDR1 is LGHNA, CDR2 YNFKEQ, per germline.

Relative to its sample, this clone is medium-sized (0.01 to 0.1%). CDR3 coding DNA: TGTGCCAGCATCATCCAAGGGGACAATGGCTACACCTTC. Amino acids: CASIIQGDNGYTF. The chain joins TRBV12-3 or TRBV12-4 to TRBJ1-2, with D possibly matching TRBD1 (6 bases). Deletions cut 7 bases from V and 6 bases from J, with 15 bases between. CDR3 size: 13 residues.

At least ten counts were recorded for this clone. CDR3 sequence: CASSLNTNQPQHF. The CDR3 DNA sequence: TGTGCCAGCAGCCTTAACACGAATCAGCCCCAGCATTTT. The chain joins TRBV7-9 to TRBJ1-5, with D uncertain. The V gene's germline CDR1 is SEHNR and CDR2 FQNEAQ (reference sequence). V was cut by 5 bases and J by 4 bases, with 9 bases left in between. The CDR3 spans 13 residues. Full variable domain (outside the CDR3, taken from reference TRBV7-9 and TRBJ1-5): DTGVSQNPRHKITKRGQNVTFRCDPISEHNRLYWYRQTLGQGPEFLTYFQNEAQLEKSRLLSDRFSAERPKGSFSTLEIQRTEQGDSAMYLCASSLNTNQPQHFGDGTRLSIL.

As to this clone: This could be a read error, since a much larger clone is one nucleotide away. This chain links TRBV7-8 with TRBJ2-5; possibly TRBD2 for D (5 bases). From germline, CDR1 is SGHVS and CDR2 FQNEAQ. This CDR3 comprises 14 residues. CDR3 in DNA: TGTGCCAGCAGCCTGAGGGTCGGGCAAGAGATCCAGTACTTC. Translated, it gives CASSLRVGQEIQYF.

This clone has at least ten counts. Possible read error: a much larger clone is one base away. Additional DNA sequences in this sample encode the identical CDR3. The chain joins TRBV14 to TRBJ2-2; tentatively, D is TRBD1 or TRBD2 (6 bases each). The germline V and J ends were trimmed by 4 bases and 4 bases, with 22 bases remaining between them. Per germline, CDR1 SGHDN and CDR2 FVKESK. The CDR3 sequence is 18 residues long. CDR3 coding DNA: TGTGCCAGCAGCCTCATCCGCGGGGCAGGGGTTAGCACCGGGGAGCTGTTTTTT. This encodes CASSLIRGAGVSTGELFF.

J is TRBJ1-3 and V is TRBV6-5; a weak D match, TRBD1 (5 bases). The germline gives CDR1 MNHEY, CDR2 SVGAGI. The CDR3 contains 15 residues. Trimming took 0 bases from V and 2 from J, leaving 8 bases between them. The CDR3 sequence is CASSYSGTTGNTIYF. The CDR3 bases are TGTGCCAGCAGTTACTCCGGGACGACTGGAAACACCATATATTTT.

In this sample, this clone turned up many times. Other DNA sequences of this sample code for an identical CDR3. This rearrangement joins TRBV7-2 to TRBJ1-4, with D maybe TRBD1 (5 bases). The germline V gene encodes CDR1 SGHTA and CDR2 FQGNSA. Trimming cost V 0 bases and J 7 bases, with 12 bases left between them. The CDR3 covers 15 residues. Written as DNA, the CDR3 is TGTGCCAGCAGCTTAGCGCGGGCAGGGCGTGAAAAACTGTTTTTT. Its translation is CASSLARAGREKLFF. Based on the CDR3 plus reference TRBV7-2 and TRBJ1-4, the full variable domain is GAGVSQSPSNKVTEKGKDVELRCDPISGHTALYWYRQSLGQGLEFLIYFQGNSAPDKSGLPSDRFSAERTGGSVSTLTIQRTQQEDSAVYLCASSLARAGREKLFFGSGTQLSVL.

This clone was observed many times. The chain combines TRBV7-8 with TRBJ2-7, with TRBD1 matching 9 bases. Germline trimming cut 5 bases from V and 5 bases from J; bases unmatched to any gene: 13. Germline V gives CDR1 SGHVS, CDR2 FQNEAQ. The length of the CDR3 is 16 residues. The CDR3 DNA is TGTGCCAGCAGCCTCGATCTGGGGACAGGGCGACACGAGCAGTACTTC. Translated, it gives CASSLDLGTGRHEQYF. Variable domain in full (rest from reference TRBV7-8 and TRBJ2-7): GAGVSQSPRYKVAKRGQDVALRCDPISGHVSLFWYQQALGQGPEFLTYFQNEAQLDKSGLPSDRFFAERPEGSVSTLKIQRTQQEDSAVYLCASSLDLGTGRHEQYFGPGTRLTVT.

The chain has TRBV6-9 and TRBJ2-2, with TRBD2 identical over 7 bases. The CDR3 length is 15 residues. The germline V gene has CDR1 MNHGY and CDR2 SVAAGI. Trimming took 0 bases from V and 9 from J; bases not matched to a gene: 7. For the CDR3, the DNA is TGTGCCAGCAGTTATTCGCGGGGGTCCCTATGGGAGCTGTTTTTT. It encodes CASSYSRGSLWELFF.

Written as DNA, the CDR3 is TGCAGTGCCGGATTAGGACAGGGCGAGAATTCACCCCTCCACTTT. Translation gives CSAGLGQGENSPLHF. This chain connects TRBV20-1 to TRBJ1-6, with TRBD1 matching over 8 bases. CDR3 length: 15 residues. Per the germline V gene, CDR1 is DFQATT and CDR2 is SNEGSKA (reference sequence). J lost 7 bases, V lost 6 bases, and 11 bases had no gene match.

This clone is termed medium-sized. The chain uses TRBV5-1 and TRBJ1-2, with D perhaps matching TRBD1 (6 bases). V was clipped by 4 bases and J by 8 bases, with 18 bases between them. CDR1 is SGHRS and CDR2 is YFSETQ in the germline V gene. This CDR3 has 14 amino acids. The CDR3 loop is CASSALDSRGGYTF. CDR3 coding DNA: TGCGCCAGCAGCGCTCTGGACAGCAGGGGCGGCTACACCTTC. Full variable domain (missing parts from reference TRBV5-1 and TRBJ1-2): KAGVTQTPRYLIKTRGQQVTLSCSPISGHRSVSWYQQTPGQGLQFLFEYFSETQRNKGNFPGRFSGRQFSNSRSEMNVSTLELGDSALYLCASSALDSRGGYTFGSGTRLTVV.